The 8 T cell receptor beta chains in this list originate from one sample, sequenced in a study of T cells in localized non-small cell lung cancer. Sequencing was performed with immunoSEQ multiplex PCR; in TCRdb, only in-frame clones are kept and a portion is missing. The sample holds more than 7,500 clones, approximately 90% seen once. The sample here was peripheral blood, taken before any cancer treatment. The receptors derive from a woman between 40 and 69 years old with stage I squamous cell lung carcinoma.

The chain couples TRBV6-6 to TRBJ1-5, with D hard to call. In germline, CDR1 is MNHNY, CDR2 SVGAGI (reference sequence). This CDR3 is built from 16 residues. V was pared by 3 bases and J by 8 bases, with 20 bases between. The CDR3 DNA is TGTGCCAGCAGTTATGGTTCCCCATCCCGCTTGGAGCCCCAGCATTTT. This encodes CASSYGSPSRLEPQHF.

This chain joins TRBV18 and TRBJ1-1, with 9 bases aligning to TRBD1. V dropped 2 bases and J dropped 10; count of bases not matched to a gene: 8. CDR1 and CDR2 (germline): KGHSH, LQKENI. This CDR3 spans 14 amino acids. Here the CDR3 DNA reads TGTGCCAGCTCACCAAACGGACAGGGGCTAGGAGCTTTCTTT. Translating gives CASSPNGQGLGAFF.

This chain connects TRBV29-1 to TRBJ2-3; D is unresolved. Trimming took off 2 bases at V and 6 bases at J, with 12 bases between the two ends. The length of the CDR3 is 13 residues. Germline CDR1 and CDR2: SQVTM and ANQGSEA. The chain's CDR3 is CSVESPSTDTQYF. The DNA of the CDR3 is TGCAGCGTTGAAAGTCCCTCAACGGATACGCAGTATTTT.

The rearrangement links TRBV20-1 to TRBJ2-5; D not resolved. The germline gives CDR1 DFQATT, CDR2 SNEGSKA (reference sequence). The CDR3 has 11 amino acids. V shed 7 bases and J shed 4 bases, with 10 bases lying between them. In nucleotides, the CDR3 is TGCAGTGGATATACTTCAGAGACCCAGTACTTC. It specifies CSGYTSETQYF.

V gene TRBV2 combines with J gene TRBJ1-5; 8 bases are a match to TRBD1. CDR1 is SNHLY and CDR2 is FYNNEI in the germline V gene. With 5 bases clipped from V and 6 bases from J, the junction kept 9 bases outside the gene matches. This CDR3 has 15 amino acids. CDR3: CASSIGQGGGQPQHF. CDR3 nucleotides: TGTGCCAGCAGTATAGGACAGGGAGGCGGTCAGCCCCAGCATTTT.

V usage is TRBV7-9 and J usage is TRBJ2-1; TRBD1 aligns across 10 bases. From germline, CDR1 is SEHNR and CDR2 FQNEAQ (reference sequence). The CDR3 is made up of 18 amino acids. Trimming cost V 1 base and J 5 bases; bases outside gene matches: 11. CDR3: CASSLGQGARGRNNEQFF. CDR3 sequence (DNA): TGTGCCAGCAGCTTAGGACAGGGGGCGAGGGGCCGAAACAATGAGCAGTTCTTC.

This rearrangement joins TRBV9 to TRBJ2-1; D is uncertain. V was pared by 2 bases and J by 3 bases, with 12 bases between. From germline, CDR1 is SGDLS and CDR2 YYNGEE. The CDR3 has 15 amino acids. CDR3 amino acids: CASSVDMVNYNEQFF. CDR3 sequence (DNA): TGTGCCAGCAGCGTCGACATGGTAAACTACAATGAGCAGTTCTTC.

The chain carries TRBV11-2 and TRBJ1-4; the match to TRBD1 covers 7 bases. Unmatched junction bases numbered 10, after V lost 5 bases and J lost 4 bases. This CDR3 has 16 residues. Germline V gene lookup returns CDR1 SGHAT and CDR2 FQNNGV. The DNA for the CDR3 is TGTGCCAGCAGCCAATACCCGACAGGGATTAATGAAAAACTGTTTTTT. Encoded protein: CASSQYPTGINEKLFF.